This T cell receptor (beta chain) derives from a study of T-cell reconstitution after alpha-beta-depleted transplantation in children. Germline V gene data show CDR1 as DFQATT and CDR2 as SNEGSKA (reference sequence). Trimming removed 4 bases from V and 5 bases from J; junction bases left unmatched: 7. CDR3 length: 15 residues. Preparation of the TCRbeta library involved a method that used unique molecular identifiers. MiXCR was run by TCRdb on the PCR reads, yielding one entry per CDR3 protein. Of hundreds of thousands of distinct CDR3 sequences in the sample, roughly 17% are singletons; the top ten hold approximately 1.1%.

Sequences were derived from PBMCs from the stem cell graft donor, sampled from the stem cell graft. The V and J genes are TRBV20-1 and TRBJ1-6, with 8 bases lining up with TRBD1. This receptor was taken from a human donor who donated a stem cell graft to a child with acute myeloid leukemia. CDR3 amino acids: CSAIEQGVHNSPLHF. The CDR3 coding sequence is TGCAGTGCTATTGAACAGGGGGTGCATAATTCACCCCTCCACTTT.